Listed here are 29 T cell receptor beta chains from one sample, sequenced in a study of T-cell memory formation after mild COVID-19. TCRdb used MiXCR to reprocess the 5' RACE reads, holding one entry per CDR3 protein. Altogether about 440,000 distinct CDR3 sequences are present, around 19% being singletons, with the ten largest covering more than 8%. Specimen: PBMCs or a T cell subset sorted from them (not recorded which). These receptors all come from an adult woman who had mild COVID-19 (a few samples of this study predate the infection). Cell type and time point are not known.

This clonotype was seen ten or more times. This chain links TRBV6-1 with TRBJ2-3, with D unclear. This CDR3 region has 12 residues. Germline V lookup: CDR1 MNHNS, CDR2 SASEGT. Trimming took 1 base from V and 1 from J, leaving 0 bases between them. The CDR3 coding sequence is TGTGCCAGCAGTGAAGGCACAGATACGCAGTATTTT. Its translation: CASSEGTDTQYF.

J is TRBJ1-4 and V is TRBV6-5; 9 bases agree with TRBD1. Germline V CDR1 and CDR2: MNHEY, SVGAGI. There are 17 residues in the CDR3. V lost 6 bases to trimming and J lost 6 bases; unmatched junction nucleotides: 14. The CDR3 protein is CASSRATQGAVDEKLFF. The CDR3 region has the DNA TGTGCCAGCAGCCGTGCTACACAGGGGGCTGTGGATGAAAAACTGTTTTTT.

The chain carries TRBV7-2 and TRBJ1-1; possible D gene TRBD1, 5 bases. Germline V CDR1 and CDR2: SGHTA, FQGNSA. The CDR3 totals 15 residues. The V gene lost 2 bases and the J gene lost 4 bases, with 14 bases spanning the gap. The CDR3 is CASSLRAGLATEAFF. In nucleotides, the CDR3 is TGTGCCAGCAGCTTAAGGGCAGGGTTGGCCACTGAAGCTTTCTTT.

This clonotype showed up just a few times. This chain joins TRBV28 and TRBJ2-4; D is uncertain. Germline-derived CDR1 and CDR2 are MDHEN and SYDVKM. The ends were cut back, 7 bases at V and 1 base at J, with 8 bases in the middle. This CDR3 comprises 13 residues. The CDR3 region is CASTDIAKNIQYF. The DNA of the CDR3 is TGTGCCAGCACCGACATTGCCAAAAACATTCAGTACTTC.

This clonotype was observed a few times. CDR3 DNA sequence: TGTGCCAGCAGCCAAGAACCCCCGACCGTCAACAATGAGCAGTTCTTC. This codes for CASSQEPPTVNNEQFF. This chain connects TRBV3-1 to TRBJ2-1; D is uncertain. The ends were cut back, 0 bases at V and 5 bases at J, with 14 bases in the middle. CDR1 is LGHDT, CDR2 YNNKEL, per germline (reference sequence). The CDR3 is 16 residues long.

This chain links TRBV20-1 with TRBJ2-3; TRBD2 aligns across 10 bases. Germline CDR1 is DFQATT and CDR2 is SNEGSKA (reference sequence). The ends lost 6 bases at V and 0 bases at J; junction bases unmatched: 12. The CDR3 loop spans 17 amino acids. In DNA, the CDR3 is TGCAGTGCAACCGGGCGAGCGGGAGGGCCAAGCACAGATACGCAGTATTTT. The encoded protein is CSATGRAGGPSTDTQYF.

V usage is TRBV6-5 and J usage is TRBJ2-1; maybe TRBD2 (7 bases). There are 15 residues in the CDR3. V shed 2 bases and J shed 7 bases, with 15 bases lying between them. Germline CDR1 reads MNHEY; CDR2 reads SVGAGI. CDR3 protein: CASSYEGGRRNEQFF. DNA for the CDR3: TGTGCCAGCAGTTACGAGGGGGGGCGCAGGAATGAGCAGTTCTTC.

The chain joins TRBV6-5 to TRBJ1-2, with a tentative D call TRBD1 (5 bases). Trimming took off 6 bases at V and 4 bases at J, with 18 bases between the two ends. The CDR3 is 15 amino acids. Germline lookup yields CDR1 MNHEY and CDR2 SVGAGI. The CDR3 loop is CASSRTGIGTYGYTF. The CDR3, as DNA: TGTGCCAGCAGCCGTACAGGAATAGGGACCTATGGCTACACCTTC.

This sequence joins TRBV7-9 and TRBJ2-7; maybe TRBD1 (5 bases). The V end was cut by 5 bases, the J end by 1 base, with 12 bases between. CDR1 is SEHNR, CDR2 FQNEAQ, per germline (reference sequence). The CDR3 totals 14 residues. CDR3 protein: CASSPSQVSYEQYF. Written as DNA, the CDR3 is TGTGCCAGCAGCCCCTCACAGGTTTCCTACGAGCAGTACTTC.

The J gene is TRBJ2-3, the V gene TRBV29-1, with 11 bases fitting TRBD2. The V segment lost 3 bases and the J segment 6 bases; nucleotides outside the gene matches: 11. CDR1 and CDR2 from the germline V gene are SQVTM and ANQGSEA. There are 16 residues in the CDR3. The CDR3, as DNA: TGCAGCGTTGAGGCCCCCGGGACTAGCGGCATCGATACGCAGTATTTT. It codes for CSVEAPGTSGIDTQYF.

This clonotype appeared a few times. The V and J genes are TRBV5-1 and TRBJ2-1; D not resolved. The germline V gene encodes CDR1 SGHRS and CDR2 YFSETQ. The CDR3 is made up of 17 amino acids. V lost 0 bases, J lost 0 bases, and 13 bases lay in between. CDR3 region: CASSLGSIYSSYNEQFF. The CDR3 bases are TGCGCCAGCAGCTTGGGAAGCATCTACAGCTCCTACAATGAGCAGTTCTTC.

The chain is built from TRBV4-1 and TRBJ2-3; TRBD1 matches 10 bases. Trimming at V came to 0 bases and at J to 5 bases, leaving 2 bases not matched to a gene. Germline V CDR1 and CDR2: MGHRA, YSYEKL. The CDR3 is 15 residues long. This CDR3 reads CASSQDWTGGDTQYF. The CDR3, as DNA: TGCGCCAGCAGCCAAGATTGGACAGGGGGAGATACGCAGTATTTT.

This clonotype was found a few times. This chain joins TRBV7-9 and TRBJ2-2; D call uncertain. V lost 3 bases and J lost 4, with 6 bases in between. Germline V gene lookup returns CDR1 SEHNR and CDR2 FQNEAQ (reference sequence). The CDR3 runs to 13 residues. CDR3 sequence (DNA): TGTGCCAGCAGCTTTCTAGGCACCGGGGAGCTGTTTTTT. Protein: CASSFLGTGELFF.

The chain recombines TRBV5-5 with TRBJ1-5; 9 bases are a match to TRBD1. The CDR3 contains 14 residues. V shed 1 base and J 10 bases; nucleotides not matched to a gene: 6. Germline CDR1 reads SGHKS; CDR2 reads YYEKEE (reference sequence). The CDR3 nucleotides read TGTGCCAGCAGCTTGATAGGACAGGGGAAACCCCAGCATTTT. Translating gives CASSLIGQGKPQHF.

The rearrangement uses TRBV24-1 and TRBJ1-4; the D is unclear. Per germline, CDR1 KGHDR and CDR2 SFDVKD. Trimming left V 1 base short and J 6 bases short, with 17 bases between. This CDR3 has 17 residues. In nucleotides, the CDR3 is TGTGCCACCAGTGATTTTCGACCTGGGTTTGGGGATGAAAAACTGTTTTTT. As protein: CATSDFRPGFGDEKLFF.

This clonotype was counted a few times. The chain has TRBV7-9 and TRBJ2-7; D possibly corresponds to TRBD2 (6 bases). This CDR3 has 15 residues. CDR1 and CDR2 from the germline V gene are SEHNR and FQNEAQ (reference sequence). Trimming left V 0 bases short and J 2 bases short, with 11 bases between. Here the CDR3 reads CASSLARGGTYEQYF. CDR3 nucleotide sequence: TGTGCCAGCAGCTTAGCGCGGGGTGGGACCTACGAGCAGTACTTC.

The genes are TRBV6-2 or TRBV6-3 and TRBJ2-7; 9 bases agree with TRBD1. The ends lost 5 bases at V and 5 bases at J; junction bases unmatched: 10. Germline loops: CDR1 MNHEY, CDR2 SVGEGT. The CDR3 contains 15 residues. The CDR3 DNA reads as TGTGCCAGCAGTACCCAGGACAGGGGACCCGACGAGCAGTACTTC. It is translated as CASSTQDRGPDEQYF.

The chain employs TRBV13 and TRBJ2-3, with no clear D. Trimming removed 6 bases at V and 0 bases at J, with 7 bases between. Germline V gene lookup returns CDR1 PRHDT and CDR2 FYEKMQ (reference sequence). There are 13 residues in the CDR3. The CDR3 loop reads CASRASSTDTQYF. The CDR3 nucleotides read TGTGCCAGCAGAGCGTCTAGCACAGATACGCAGTATTTT.

The CDR3: CASSPTSGTGGPDEQFF. The DNA of the CDR3 is TGTGCCAGCAGCCCAACATCCGGGACAGGGGGCCCGGATGAGCAGTTCTTC. The rearrangement links TRBV5-5 to TRBJ2-1, with TRBD1 matching 12 bases. The CDR3 covers 17 residues. Germline assignment: CDR1 SGHKS and CDR2 YYEKEE (reference sequence). After removal of 4 bases from V and 8 bases from J, the junction contained 13 bases not matched to a gene.

Details on this clonotype: One end of the junction varies from germline; a read error may be responsible. This rearrangement joins TRBV5-6 to TRBJ2-3; TRBD2 matches at 13 bases. The CDR3 is made up of 14 amino acids. The germline CDR1 and CDR2 sequences are SGHDT and YYEEEE. In DNA form, the CDR3 reads TGTGCCAGCAGCCAGGGACTAGCGGGAACCCCCGCGCGTTTT. Protein: CASSQGLAGTPARF.

This clonotype was seen a few times. V usage is TRBV20-1 and J usage is TRBJ2-2, with D hard to call. This CDR3 has 12 amino acids. The ends were cut back, 5 bases at V and 4 bases at J, with 8 bases in the middle. The germline gives CDR1 DFQATT, CDR2 SNEGSKA (reference sequence). CDR3 nucleotides: TGCAGTGCTCCATCGGGCACCGGGGAGCTGTTTTTT. It yields the protein CSAPSGTGELFF.

This rearrangement joins TRBV30 to TRBJ2-3; perhaps TRBD1 as D (5 bases). Trimming left V 4 bases short and J 0 bases short, with 14 bases between. This CDR3 comprises 15 residues. Germline loops: CDR1 GTSNPN, CDR2 SVGIG (reference sequence). In nucleotides, the CDR3 is TGTGCCTGGACAATAGGGGTGATTAGCACAGATACGCAGTATTTT. This translates into CAWTIGVISTDTQYF.

V usage is TRBV12-3 or TRBV12-4 and J usage is TRBJ2-7, with 9 nucleotides matching TRBD1. The CDR3 is 14 residues long. The J segment lost 5 bases and the V segment lost 5 bases, leaving 7 bases of the junction unmatched. The CDR3 loop reads CASSARTGGHEQYF. The CDR3 bases are TGTGCCAGCAGTGCCCGTACAGGGGGCCACGAGCAGTACTTC.

This clonotype appeared a few times. The chain employs TRBV29-1 and TRBJ2-7, with D possibly matching TRBD2 (6 bases). V was clipped by 6 bases and J by 5 bases, with 14 bases between them. Germline CDR1 is SQVTM and CDR2 is ANQGSEA. The CDR3 extends over 12 amino acids. The chain's CDR3 is CSVAGTSDEQYF. CDR3 nucleotides: TGCAGCGTAGCCGGGACTTCGGACGAGCAGTACTTC.

This clonotype was seen a handful of times. The genes are TRBV7-2 and TRBJ1-2; TRBD1 aligns across 7 bases. Per germline, CDR1 SGHTA and CDR2 FQGNSA. The CDR3 loop spans 16 amino acids. V lost 5 bases, J lost 6 bases, and 15 bases stayed unmatched. For the CDR3, the DNA is TGTGCCAGCAGCGCCAGTGATAGGGGGCGATTGGATGGCTACACCTTC. It specifies CASSASDRGRLDGYTF.

This clonotype was detected a few times. The rearrangement uses TRBV3-1 and TRBJ2-5; D possibly corresponds to TRBD2 (6 bases). Germline V gives CDR1 LGHDT, CDR2 YNNKEL (reference sequence). The CDR3 totals 14 residues. V shed 6 bases and J shed 3 bases, with 14 bases lying between them. Written as DNA, the CDR3 is TGTGCCAGCAGGGGATTTACGGGGGAAGAGACCCAGTACTTC. Translating gives CASRGFTGEETQYF.

The chain uses TRBV7-9 and TRBJ2-3; D is possibly TRBD1 (5 bases). The V gene lost 1 base and the J gene lost 5 bases, with 13 bases spanning the gap. This CDR3 has 15 residues. CDR1 is SEHNR, CDR2 FQNEAQ, per germline (reference sequence). CDR3 amino acids: CASSLVLAGLDTQYF. As DNA, the CDR3 is TGTGCCAGCAGCTTAGTTCTGGCAGGGCTAGATACGCAGTATTTT.

The chain has TRBV6-5 and TRBJ2-2, with D uncertain. Germline V gives CDR1 MNHEY, CDR2 SVGAGI. The CDR3 totals 11 residues. Trimming stripped 6 bases from V and 7 bases from J, with 6 bases between. The CDR3 DNA reads as TGTGCCAGCAGGTCCTACGGGGAGCTGTTTTTT. Its translation: CASRSYGELFF.

The chain uses TRBV4-1 and TRBJ2-4; D is unclear. Trimming pared 1 base from V and 3 bases from J, leaving 10 bases between. Germline V gives CDR1 MGHRA, CDR2 YSYEKL. The CDR3 is 15 amino acids. DNA for the CDR3: TGCGCCAGCAGCCAAGGGGGTACTGGCAAAAACATTCAGTACTTC. This sequence encodes CASSQGGTGKNIQYF.